This entry is about one TCR beta chain. The antigen is not known. The record originates from a study of T cells after yellow fever vaccination. For the study at large: Low-cell-number fractions were prepared with SMART-Seq v4 Ultra Low Input.

MiXCR was run by TCRdb on the 5' RACE reads, yielding one entry per CDR3 protein. The data contain 450,000 to 650,000 distinct CDR3 sequences, approximately 13% of them singletons. Regarding the study as a whole: The CD4 compartment and the CD8 compartment contained a small share of clonotypes in common.

Germline loops: CDR1 SGHRS, CDR2 YFSETQ. V lost 6 bases and J lost 2, with 14 bases in between. The CDR3 extends over 14 amino acids. The sequencing used PBMCs, collected on the day of the yellow fever booster vaccination. The receptor was derived from a man aged 30 to 39 who received the YFV17D yellow fever vaccine. The chain recombines TRBV5-1 with TRBJ2-5; D may be TRBD2 (5 bases). The CDR3 DNA reads TGCGCCAGCACCCCATTTGGGGAGCAAGAGACCCAGTACTTC. Amino acids: CASTPFGEQETQYF. Full variable domain (rest looked up from reference TRBV5-1 and TRBJ2-5): KAGVTQTPRYLIKTRGQQVTLSCSPISGHRSVSWYQQTPGQGLQFLFEYFSETQRNKGNFPGRFSGRQFSNSRSEMNVSTLELGDSALYLCASTPFGEQETQYFGPGTRLLVL.